The clone carrying this T cell receptor beta chain was observed at least ten times. The data were taken from a study of T-cell reconstitution after alpha-beta-depleted transplantation in children. For TCRbeta, the library was prepared with unique molecular identifiers. Each CDR3 protein gets one entry after TCRdb re-called the PCR reads with MiXCR. The sample lists hundreds of thousands of distinct CDR3 sequences; 8% to 10% were seen once. V shed 6 bases and J shed 0 bases, with 10 bases lying between them. This CDR3 has 14 amino acids. Sequencing was performed on PBMCs from the stem cell graft donor, taken from the stem cell graft. The chain uses TRBV12-3 or TRBV12-4 and TRBJ2-3; possibly TRBD2 for D (6 bases). This clonotype originated in a human donor who donated a stem cell graft to a child with acute lymphoblastic leukemia. The CDR3 reads CASRREPSTDTQYF. The CDR3 DNA reads TGTGCCAGCAGACGGGAGCCTAGCACAGATACGCAGTATTTT.